These 20 T cell receptor beta chains were sequenced from one sample in a study of human T cells and chemical hapten exposure. The time point: patch test 1, 2 weeks after DPC sensitization. Treatment noted: therapeutic diphenylcyclopropenone sensitization with weekly scalp DPC. One entry per CDR3 protein results from TCRdb running MiXCR on the RACE reads. The table has more than 55,000 distinct CDR3 sequences, around 9.5% seen once; the top ten hold approximately 3%. Sequencing used whole blood, obtained in connection with sensitization to the hapten diphenylcyclopropenone (DPC). Receptor source: a woman aged 40 to 50 with alopecia areata. Some clones in this sample may be carry-over from other donors' samples.

Many counts were recorded for this clonotype. The chain employs TRBV29-1 and TRBJ2-7, with unresolved D. V gave up 3 bases and J gave up 6 bases, with 12 bases separating them. The CDR3 is 12 residues long. Germline CDR1 reads SQVTM; CDR2 reads ANQGSEA. The CDR3: CSVEWTGREQYF. CDR3 bases: TGCAGCGTTGAGTGGACGGGTCGCGAGCAGTACTTC.

The chain is built from TRBV12-3 or TRBV12-4 and TRBJ2-2; TRBD2 is a possible D gene (5 bases). The CDR3 is made up of 15 amino acids. The V end was cut by 1 base, the J end by 4 bases, with 10 bases between. The CDR3 nucleotides are TGTGCCAGCAGTTTAGGGGCGCGGGCCACCGGGGAGCTGTTTTTT. Amino acid sequence: CASSLGARATGELFF.

The rearrangement joins TRBV6-5 to TRBJ2-1, with a tentative D call TRBD1 (5 bases). This CDR3 region has 15 residues. Per the germline V gene, CDR1 is MNHEY and CDR2 is SVGAGI. Trimming took 6 bases from V and 0 from J, leaving 12 bases between them. CDR3 nucleotide sequence: TGTGCCAGCAGAAATACCAGGGTCTCCTACAATGAGCAGTTCTTC. Protein: CASRNTRVSYNEQFF.

This clonotype appeared a few times. The CDR3 sequence is CASRQQVGNTEAFF. The CDR3 DNA reads TGCGCCAGCAGACAACAGGTCGGGAACACTGAAGCTTTCTTT. The chain uses TRBV5-1 and TRBJ1-1; D may be TRBD1 (5 bases). From germline, CDR1 is SGHRS and CDR2 YFSETQ. Deletions cut 5 bases from V and 1 base from J, with 12 bases between. The CDR3 spans 14 residues.

This clonotype turned up a few times. This sequence joins TRBV29-1 and TRBJ1-2; a weak D match, TRBD1 (6 bases). Trimming left V 4 bases short and J 0 bases short, with 18 bases between. This CDR3 comprises 16 residues. Germline lookup yields CDR1 SQVTM and CDR2 ANQGSEA. The CDR3 spells CSVGGRGAQANYGYTF. CDR3 nucleotides: TGCAGCGTTGGAGGTCGGGGGGCCCAAGCTAACTATGGCTACACCTTC.

Note on this clonotype: It may be a read error: a sequence one base away is much more abundant. The genes are TRBV7-9 and TRBJ2-7; D not certain. Germline CDR1 reads SEHNR; CDR2 reads FQNEAQ (reference sequence). The CDR3 consists of 12 residues. The DNA of the CDR3 is TGTGCCGGCAGCTTAGTAGGGCTCGAGCAGTACTTC. Amino acids: CAGSLVGLEQYF. The full variable domain, completed using reference TRBV7-9 and TRBJ2-7, is DTGVSQNPRHKITKRGQNVTFRCDPISEHNRLYWYRQTLGQGPEFLTYFQNEAQLEKSRLLSDRFSAERPKGSFSTLEIQRTEQGDSAMYLCAGSLVGLEQYFGPGTRLTVT.

This sequence joins TRBV12-3 or TRBV12-4 and TRBJ1-5; D possibly corresponds to TRBD1 (6 bases). The CDR3 loop spans 15 amino acids. V was trimmed by 7 bases and J by 0 bases, leaving 13 bases between them. This chain's CDR3 is CASIRDRISNQPQHF. Here the CDR3 DNA reads TGTGCCAGCATAAGAGACAGGATTAGCAATCAGCCCCAGCATTTT.

The V and J genes are TRBV5-1 and TRBJ2-2; the D is unclear. The CDR3 runs 15 residues. Germline V gene sequence: CDR1 SGHRS, CDR2 YFSETQ. Between the trimmed V and J ends, which lost 0 bases and 6 bases, there was a span of 12 bases. DNA for the CDR3: TGCGCCAGCAGCTTGGTTTTGTCCTTGGCCGGGGAGCTGTTTTTT. It is translated as CASSLVLSLAGELFF.

This clonotype was detected ten times or more. The CDR3 DNA reads as TGTGCCAGCAGTGACCTTGGCACTGAAGCTTTCTTT. It yields the protein CASSDLGTEAFF. This chain connects TRBV25-1 to TRBJ1-1; no clear D. Germline CDR1 MGHDK, CDR2 SYGVNS. Trimming removed 3 bases at V and 4 bases at J, with 6 bases between. The CDR3 consists of 12 residues.

The chain joins TRBV9 to TRBJ2-7, with TRBD1 identical over 8 bases. CDR1 is SGDLS and CDR2 is YYNGEE in the germline V gene. The CDR3 runs 14 residues. Germline trimming cut 3 bases from V and 0 bases from J; bases unmatched to any gene: 2. The CDR3 is CASSGQGSSYEQYF. The CDR3 DNA sequence: TGTGCCAGCAGCGGACAGGGGAGCTCCTACGAGCAGTACTTC.

This clonotype was recorded many times. The rearrangement uses TRBV20-1 and TRBJ1-5; 7 bases match TRBD1. J was trimmed by 6 bases and V by 1 base; bases with no gene match: 3. Germline CDR1 and CDR2: DFQATT and SNEGSKA (reference sequence). This CDR3 is built from 13 residues. CDR3 DNA: TGCAGTGCTAGAGCAGGGGGAGCTCAGCCCCAGCATTTT. Residues: CSARAGGAQPQHF.

This clonotype has ten or more counts. V and J are TRBV14 and TRBJ1-1, with unresolved D. Trimming left V 3 bases short and J 5 bases short, with 7 bases between. The CDR3 has 12 residues. The germline V gene encodes CDR1 SGHDN and CDR2 FVKESK. The CDR3 DNA reads TGTGCCAGCAGCCAGAGCGGTACTGAAGCTTTCTTT. This translates into CASSQSGTEAFF.

The chain couples TRBV20-1 to TRBJ1-2; TRBD1 is a possible D gene (6 bases). This CDR3 comprises 16 residues. V was cut by 1 base and J by 1 base, with 16 bases left in between. Looked up from germline, CDR1 is DFQATT and CDR2 is SNEGSKA (reference sequence). CDR3 amino acids: CSARARGRRLNYGYTF. The CDR3, as DNA: TGCAGTGCTAGAGCCAGGGGACGGAGGCTTAACTATGGCTACACCTTC.

The chain combines TRBV28 with TRBJ2-1; a weak D match, TRBD2 (6 bases). CDR1 and CDR2 (germline): MDHEN, SYDVKM. The ends were cut back, 1 base at V and 2 bases at J, with 9 bases in the middle. This CDR3 contains 15 residues. The CDR3 sequence is CASSLFAGTYNEQFF. CDR3 DNA sequence: TGTGCCAGCAGTTTATTTGCGGGGACCTACAATGAGCAGTTCTTC.

Ten or more counts support this clonotype. The chain employs TRBV7-2 and TRBJ1-5; 9 nucleotides align to TRBD1. The V gene's germline CDR1 is SGHTA and CDR2 FQGNSA. V shed 9 bases, J shed 5 bases, and the junction held 8 bases outside the gene matches. The CDR3 totals 14 residues. The CDR3 region is CASKQGAHDQPQHF. DNA of the CDR3: TGTGCCAGTAAACAGGGGGCGCATGATCAGCCCCAGCATTTT.

This clonotype was seen many times. This chain connects TRBV4-2 to TRBJ2-1, with TRBD1 identical over 8 bases. The CDR3 contains 14 residues. V lost 4 bases and J lost 7; bases outside the gene matches: 6. Germline values: CDR1 LGHNA, CDR2 YNFKEQ. The CDR3, as DNA: TGTGCCAGCAGCCGGGGACAGGTTAGGAATGAGCAGTTCTTC. The encoded protein is CASSRGQVRNEQFF.

The rearrangement uses TRBV7-2 and TRBJ2-2; 10 nucleotides line up with TRBD2. The V and J ends lost 5 bases and 7 bases, in that order; junction bases with no gene match: 13. The CDR3 loop spans 17 amino acids. Germline CDR1 is SGHTA and CDR2 is FQGNSA. CDR3 nucleotide sequence: TGTGCCAGCAGCCAAAACCGACTAGCGGGTGGTTTCGGGGAGCTGTTTTTT. Amino acids: CASSQNRLAGGFGELFF.

V gene TRBV20-1 combines with J gene TRBJ2-7; D is possibly TRBD1 (6 bases). There are 14 residues in the CDR3. Per the germline V gene, CDR1 is DFQATT and CDR2 is SNEGSKA (reference sequence). The germline V and J ends were trimmed by 5 bases and 3 bases, with 17 bases remaining between them. Written as DNA, the CDR3 is TGCAGTGCTGTTCCGGTCTCCAGGGGCTACGAGCAGTACTTC. Its protein is CSAVPVSRGYEQYF.

This clonotype turned up a few times. This chain uses TRBV7-9 with TRBJ1-2; perhaps TRBD1 as D (5 bases). CDR1 and CDR2 (germline): SEHNR, FQNEAQ (reference sequence). The CDR3 totals 14 residues. The V and J ends lost 5 bases and 2 bases respectively, with 12 bases between them. The CDR3 sequence: CASSTGGTNYGYTF. The CDR3 DNA reads TGTGCCAGCAGCACAGGCGGAACGAACTATGGCTACACCTTC.

The chain joins TRBV4-2 to TRBJ2-2; 10 bases fit TRBD1. Looked up from germline, CDR1 is LGHNA and CDR2 is YNFKEQ. The junction had 4 bases not matched to a gene; V was cut back by 0 bases and J by 6 bases. This CDR3 is 16 amino acids long. The CDR3: CASSQETGTGAGELFF. The CDR3 coding sequence is TGTGCCAGCAGCCAAGAAACTGGGACAGGGGCCGGGGAGCTGTTTTTT.